The 12 T cell receptor beta chains below come from one sample, sequenced in a study of T cells in Graves' hyperthyroidism and ophthalmopathy. The TCR beta CDR3 regions underwent amplification using RNA transcripts as the source. First-round RT-PCR of the TCR CDR3 relied on the HTBI primer set. One entry per CDR3 protein results from TCRdb running MiXCR on the multiplex PCR reads. The sample contains 640,000 or so distinct CDR3 sequences, about 14% of which appear only once. The sample comprised blood. The receptors were gathered from a woman in her thirties or forties with Graves' ophthalmopathy.

This clonotype was detected many times. J is TRBJ1-2 and V is TRBV6-1; D may be TRBD1 (6 bases). The germline V gene has CDR1 MNHNS and CDR2 SASEGT. Trimming cost V 8 bases and J 4 bases, with 11 bases left between them. The CDR3 runs to 12 residues. CDR3 DNA: TGTGCCAGCTCCTGGGACATCTATGGCTACACCTTC. Amino acid sequence: CASSWDIYGYTF.

The chain joins TRBV6-5 to TRBJ1-1; D is undetermined. Germline V lookup: CDR1 MNHEY, CDR2 SVGAGI. The CDR3 has 14 residues. V gave up 4 bases and J gave up 1 base, with 10 bases separating them. The CDR3 DNA reads as TGTGCCAGCAGTTTTCTTGAGCGGAACACTGAAGCTTTCTTT. Its translation: CASSFLERNTEAFF.

This clonotype was counted at least ten times. J is TRBJ2-5 and V is TRBV27, with a possible D match to TRBD1 (6 bases). Germline lookup yields CDR1 MNHEY and CDR2 SMNVEV (reference sequence). This CDR3 comprises 15 residues. Trimming removed 2 bases at V and 1 base at J, with 11 bases between. The CDR3 sequence is CASSLRYRVQETQYF. In DNA form, the CDR3 reads TGTGCCAGCAGTTTACGGTACAGGGTCCAAGAGACCCAGTACTTC.

The J gene is TRBJ2-5, the V gene TRBV5-1; D possibly corresponds to TRBD1 (6 bases). Germline V gives CDR1 SGHRS, CDR2 YFSETQ. The CDR3 runs 16 residues. V shed 1 base and J shed 5 bases, with 18 bases lying between them. In DNA form, the CDR3 reads TGCGCCAGCAGCTTGAGACCCGGGGCAGGGGTGGAGACCCAGTACTTC. Its translation: CASSLRPGAGVETQYF.

This clonotype was recorded at least ten times. The chain recombines TRBV6-5 with TRBJ2-5, with 8 bases that match TRBD2. This CDR3 comprises 14 residues. CDR1 is MNHEY and CDR2 is SVGAGI in the germline V gene. V lost 2 bases, J lost 6 bases, and 5 bases stayed unmatched. CDR3 in amino acids: CASSYRGGEKTQYF. The DNA of the CDR3 is TGTGCCAGCAGTTACCGGGGGGGGGAAAAGACCCAGTACTTC.

This clonotype was observed many times. The J gene is TRBJ1-2, the V gene TRBV10-1, with D possibly TRBD1 on 5 matching bases. V lost 2 bases and J 7 bases, leaving 14 bases between the germline ends. Germline assignment: CDR1 WNHNN and CDR2 SYGVQD (reference sequence). This CDR3 is built from 14 residues. The chain's CDR3 is CASSEIQGPRGYTF. The CDR3 DNA follows: TGCGCCAGCAGTGAGATTCAGGGTCCCCGTGGCTACACCTTC.

This clonotype was seen only a few times. V is TRBV19 and J is TRBJ1-5, with D maybe TRBD1 (6 bases). This CDR3 spans 15 amino acids. Per the germline V gene, CDR1 is LNHDA and CDR2 is SQIVND (reference sequence). Trimming stripped 6 bases from V and 4 bases from J, with 16 bases between. This CDR3 reads CASRSTGRWNQPQHF. Written as DNA, the CDR3 is TGTGCCAGTAGGAGCACAGGGCGATGGAATCAGCCCCAGCATTTT.

The chain carries TRBV9 and TRBJ1-2; D is uncertain. The CDR3 loop spans 14 amino acids. CDR1 is SGDLS and CDR2 is YYNGEE in the germline V gene. Trimming left V 4 bases short and J 6 bases short, with 16 bases between. Written as DNA, the CDR3 is TGTGCCAGCAGCAAAGGGATGCCAGGCGATGGCTACACCTTC. It specifies CASSKGMPGDGYTF.

V and J are TRBV28 and TRBJ2-4; D is undetermined. Looked up from germline, CDR1 is MDHEN and CDR2 is SYDVKM. V shed 10 bases and J shed 0 bases, with 10 bases lying between them. The CDR3 covers 13 residues. CDR3 in amino acids: CATENLAKNIQYF. In DNA form, the CDR3 reads TGTGCCACAGAAAACTTAGCCAAAAACATTCAGTACTTC.

Many counts were recorded for this clonotype. The chain employs TRBV6-5 and TRBJ2-2; maybe TRBD2 (5 bases). Trimming removed 7 bases from V and 8 bases from J, with 14 bases in between. The CDR3 is made up of 13 amino acids. The germline CDR1 and CDR2 sequences are MNHEY and SVGAGI. CDR3 region: CASKLTTGGELFF. The CDR3, as DNA: TGTGCCAGCAAACTCACTACGGGGGGGGAGCTGTTTTTT.

This clonotype was observed at least ten times. The chain employs TRBV29-1 and TRBJ2-1, with D perhaps matching TRBD1 (5 bases). The CDR3 length is 14 residues. Trimming removed 1 base from V and 0 bases from J, with 7 bases in between. Germline-derived CDR1 and CDR2 are SQVTM and ANQGSEA. The CDR3 sequence: CSVEAGYSYNEQFF. The CDR3 DNA reads as TGCAGCGTTGAAGCAGGGTACTCCTACAATGAGCAGTTCTTC.

This clonotype was detected ten times or more. This chain uses TRBV6-1 with TRBJ2-7; a possible D gene is TRBD1 (6 bases). V was shortened by 6 bases and J by 3 bases, with 21 bases between the two germline ends. Germline CDR1 reads MNHNS; CDR2 reads SASEGT. This CDR3 region has 16 residues. CDR3 protein: CASRTVADSQYYEQYF. The CDR3 DNA is TGTGCCAGCAGGACCGTCGCGGACAGTCAATACTACGAGCAGTACTTC.